This T cell receptor (beta chain) is from a study of blood T cells in healthy people across ages (dated by TCRdb to between 2014 and 2017). Study-wide context: In model experiments, template switching captured about one uniquely barcoded TCR beta cDNA molecule for every two T cells. Four age groups were formed from the donors: young (average approximately 15 years), middle-aged (approximately 39), aged (about 62) and long-lived (around 82). Using the same blood draw, the study looked at two additional independent replicas of 1 million unique cDNA reads for two donors, one aged 18 to 29 and the other aged 80 or older. Age-related changes in TCR beta repertoire diversity were measured in the study by deep sequencing normalized with unique cDNA molecular identifiers.

The library was obtained by 5' RACE. The listed sequencing device is Illumina HiSeq 2500. The second PCR ran for about 7 to 11 cycles and used a J-beta primer mix along with a sample-barcoded 5' primer. A unique molecular identifier was introduced onto each TCR beta cDNA molecule by a template-switch 5' adaptor carrying 12 random nucleotides. Each sample yielded at least 3 million CDR3-containing paired-end reads. First-strand cDNA was synthesized from all RNA with the Mint cDNA synthesis kit, primed by a TRBC-specific oligonucleotide. Following uracil-DNA glycosylase treatment, a first 18-cycle PCR with universal primers M1SS and BC2_uni_R was performed on all cDNA. In the authors' own workflow: For normalization, 1 million high-quality reads were randomly selected from each sample, with every read carrying a distinct molecular identifier. Reads with shared molecular identifiers were discarded instead of being binned into consensus sequences. MiTCR, set to a Q25 quality threshold and the strictest error-elimination algorithm, was used for CDR3 identification, clonotype clustering and error correction. A nonparametric unseen species model using Euler transformation provided a lower-bound estimate of total TCR beta diversity. Starting from the raw public reads, TCRdb applied fastp trimming at Q25, assembled clones with MiXCR and retained in-frame beta chains. All rows with the same CDR3 protein become a single entry with the most common DNA and genes. None of the V and J calls come from the authors' own analysis; TCRdb made them. The sample profile shows 540,000 or so distinct CDR3 sequences; less than 25% of them were found once. The top ten clones comprise just over 8.5% of the sample.

Overall study outcomes, separate from this receptor: The CMV infection status of donors was not known, potentially confounding age-related changes in expanded clonotypes. Since profiling was done on bulk unsorted PBMCs, naive and antigen-experienced compartments could not be conclusively compared. Compared with the aged group, more naive CD4+ T cells, fewer expanded clones and increased TCR diversity were shown by the long-lived group, suggesting age selection. A strong correlation was found between observed TCR beta diversity and the percentage of naive T cells measured by flow cytometry. Estimates of total diversity from one million sequenced T cells were regarded as lower bounds and underestimates. As age increased, observed TCR beta diversity per million T cells dropped in a roughly linear way, and a significant reduction was already evident by age about 40.

A note on this clonotype: Its antigen has not been determined. No base-level quality is on record; no much larger clone is a single base apart.

Donors were a few dozen systemically healthy Caucasian individuals from Russia aged roughly 6 to 100 years. Each donor gave approximately 10 milliliters of peripheral blood, collected into EDTA-treated Vacutainer tubes. Ficoll-Paque density-gradient centrifugation was used to isolate PBMCs, with at least 7 million per sample. Total RNA was extracted from PBMCs with Trizol reagent, with at least 5.5 micrograms obtained per sample. The percentages of naive CD45RAhigh/CD27high T cells were determined by flow cytometry on a PBMC aliquot from every donor. The CDR3 covers 19 residues, taking in both the cysteine and the phenylalanine. Of the read, only the CDR3 DNA is kept; its 57 bases are in frame from base 1. The data were also submitted as part of a second study, on T cells of mothers and their children. The second study's authors report: Nine systemically healthy Caucasian individuals, comprising three mothers and their six children, were included as donors. cDNA synthesis consumed the entire amount of extracted RNA, loaded at about 1.5 ug RNA in each 15 ul reaction. In the second PCR, the M1S primer introduced both the sample barcodes and 2-4 random nucleotides. Over 8.5 million TCR beta CDR3 reads were obtained for each mother, and 2.7 million or so reads were obtained for each child. In both related and unrelated pairs, thymic selection shapes the output of TCR recombination in a similar way, with inherited differences having only a minor effect. Normalized repertoire overlap was always slightly but never significantly higher in related than unrelated mother-child pairs. No persistent microchimeric T cell clones were found, with a detection sensitivity of 85 to 100 clones per million clonotypes. Deep NGS was used in the study to compare the TCR beta repertoires of mothers and children and to look for features that separate related mother-child pairs from unrelated individuals. Mothers averaged roughly 40 +/- 4 years of age and children averaged around 10 +/- 4 years. Libraries were sequenced on Illumina HiSeq 2000 with 100+100 nt paired-end reads after adapter ligation with NEBNext reagents. To prevent cross-contamination, the mother and child libraries were prepared one month apart and sequenced in separate runs. Between roughly 500,000 and 2,300,000 distinct TCR beta clonotypes were identified per donor. Naive TCR beta clonotypes were estimated from low-frequency clonotypes matched to each donor's FACS-determined naive share, without sorting.

Material: blood. The chain is encoded by TRBV23-1 joined to TRBJ2-5; a weak D assignment points to TRBD2 (6 bases agree). The end of the DNA aligns better with TRBJ2-1, so the J call may be wrong. TRBV23-1 is classed as an ORF, of uncertain function. This receptor was taken from a boy aged 10-17 years in good health. The nucleotides are TGCGCCAGCAGTCAAGGAACGCCTGGGGGGAATCCGAATAAGAGTGAGCAGTTCTTC. This gives the protein CASSQGTPGGNPNKSEQFF.